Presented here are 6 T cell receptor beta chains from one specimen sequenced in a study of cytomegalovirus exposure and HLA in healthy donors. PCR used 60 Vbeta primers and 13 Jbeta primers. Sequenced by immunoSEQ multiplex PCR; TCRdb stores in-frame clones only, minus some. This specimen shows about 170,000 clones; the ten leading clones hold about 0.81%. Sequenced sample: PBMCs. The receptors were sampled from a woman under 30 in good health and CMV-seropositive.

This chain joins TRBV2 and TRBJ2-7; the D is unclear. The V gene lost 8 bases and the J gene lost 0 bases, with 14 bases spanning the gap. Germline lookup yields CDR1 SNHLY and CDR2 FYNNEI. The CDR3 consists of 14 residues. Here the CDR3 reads CASLPPFGSYEQYF. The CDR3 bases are TGTGCCAGCCTTCCCCCTTTCGGCTCCTACGAGCAGTACTTC.

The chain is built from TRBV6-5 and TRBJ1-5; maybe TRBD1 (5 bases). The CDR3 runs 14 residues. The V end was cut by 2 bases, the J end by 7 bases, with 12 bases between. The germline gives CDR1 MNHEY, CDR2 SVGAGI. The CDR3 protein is CASSYAQGGQPQHF. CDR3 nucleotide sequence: TGTGCCAGCAGTTACGCCCAGGGTGGCCAGCCCCAGCATTTT.

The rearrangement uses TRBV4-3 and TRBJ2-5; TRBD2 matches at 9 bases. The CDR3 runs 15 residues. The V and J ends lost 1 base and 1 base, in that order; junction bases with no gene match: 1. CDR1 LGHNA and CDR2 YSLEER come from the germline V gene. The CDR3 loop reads CASSQATSGQETQYF. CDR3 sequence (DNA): TGCGCCAGCAGCCAAGCGACTAGCGGCCAAGAGACCCAGTACTTC.

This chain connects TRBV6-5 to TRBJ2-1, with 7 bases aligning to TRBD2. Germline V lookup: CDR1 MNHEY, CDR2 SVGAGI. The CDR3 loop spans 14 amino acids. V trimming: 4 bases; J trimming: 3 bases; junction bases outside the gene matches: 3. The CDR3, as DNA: TGTGCCAGCAGTTTTGCTAGCGGCTACAATGAGCAGTTCTTC. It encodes CASSFASGYNEQFF.

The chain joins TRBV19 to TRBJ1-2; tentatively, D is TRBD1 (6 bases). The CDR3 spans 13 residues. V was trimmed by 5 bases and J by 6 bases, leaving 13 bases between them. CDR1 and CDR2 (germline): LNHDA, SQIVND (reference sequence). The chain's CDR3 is CASSPPHRDGYTF. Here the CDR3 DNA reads TGTGCCAGTAGTCCACCACACAGGGATGGCTACACCTTC.

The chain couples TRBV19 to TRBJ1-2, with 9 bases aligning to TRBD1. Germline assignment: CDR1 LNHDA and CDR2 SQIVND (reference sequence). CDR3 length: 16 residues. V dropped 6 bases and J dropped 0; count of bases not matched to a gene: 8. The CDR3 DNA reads TGTGCCAGTAGAATGGGACAGGGAGGAACTAACTATGGCTACACCTTC. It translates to CASRMGQGGTNYGYTF.